This TCR beta chain was recorded in a study of cytomegalovirus exposure and HLA in healthy donors. Healthy donors of bone marrow made up the group. A multiplex PCR was run with 60 Vbeta primers and 13 Jbeta primers. Sequencing was performed with immunoSEQ multiplex PCR; in TCRdb, only in-frame clones are kept and a portion is missing. The sample lists some 91,000 clones, about 77% occurring once. A note on this clone: The antigen is unknown.

Study-level findings and limits: TCR beta sequences reportedly predicted most subjects' HLA-A and HLA-B alleles accurately.

The receptor was derived from a middle-aged man in good health and CMV-seronegative. The specimen was PBMCs.

This CDR3 is CASIPLGGAYSPLHF. Here the CDR3 DNA reads TGTGCCAGCATTCCTTTGGGAGGGGCGTATTCACCCCTCCACTTT. The chain combines TRBV6-1 with TRBJ1-6; a weak D match, TRBD1 (5 bases). V lost 7 bases to trimming and J lost 8 bases, with 18 bases between them. Germline V lookup: CDR1 MNHNS, CDR2 SASEGT. This CDR3 is 15 amino acids long.